These 20 T cell receptor beta chains were sequenced from one sample in a study of identical twins. TCRdb itself ran the 5' RACE reads through MiXCR, one entry per CDR3 protein. The sample lists about 220,000 distinct CDR3 sequences; about 7.5% were seen once. These same records also appear under a second study, on yellow fever vaccine responses in identical twins.

Sequenced: CD8+ T cells sorted from blood. The receptor set was obtained from a woman under 30 in good health.

The V gene is TRBV6-4, the J gene TRBJ2-1; D is perhaps TRBD1 (5 bases). The CDR3 has 13 amino acids. The V gene lost 0 bases and the J gene lost 11 bases, with 11 bases spanning the gap. In germline, CDR1 is MRHNA, CDR2 SNTAGT. The CDR3, as DNA: TGTGCCAGCAGTGACTCATTGCAGGGCCAGCAGTTCTTC. Amino acids: CASSDSLQGQQFF.

This clonotype has at least ten counts. This sequence joins TRBV7-8 and TRBJ2-1; D not certain. The CDR3 totals 14 residues. Trimming shortened V by 4 bases and J by 1 base, and 8 bases separated the two germline ends. Germline V CDR1 and CDR2: SGHVS, FQNEAQ. DNA for the CDR3: TGTGCCAGCAGCTGGGCAAGTTCCTACAATGAGCAGTTCTTC. Its protein product is CASSWASSYNEQFF.

This clonotype has more than one count but fewer than ten. The chain has TRBV27 and TRBJ1-6, with 8 bases matching TRBD1. Per the germline V gene, CDR1 is MNHEY and CDR2 is SMNVEV (reference sequence). CDR3 size: 13 residues. V lost 4 bases to trimming and J lost 9 bases; unmatched junction nucleotides: 2. The DNA of the CDR3 is TGTGCCAGCAGTTACCAGGGGGCTTCACCCCTCCACTTT. It specifies CASSYQGASPLHF.

The genes are TRBV7-2 and TRBJ2-2; 8 bases align to TRBD2. Unmatched junction bases numbered 9, after V lost 1 base and J lost 5 bases. CDR1 is SGHTA and CDR2 is FQGNSA in the germline V gene. CDR3 length: 17 residues. The CDR3 DNA is TGTGCCAGCAGCTTAGTCGGCGGTAGCGGGGTAACCGGGGAGCTGTTTTTT. This sequence encodes CASSLVGGSGVTGELFF.

This rearrangement joins TRBV11-2 to TRBJ2-2, with 13 bases that match TRBD2. The CDR3 contains 18 residues. The germline gives CDR1 SGHAT, CDR2 FQNNGV. The V gene end was trimmed by 5 bases and the J gene end by 5 bases; junction bases not matched to a gene: 11. The CDR3 spells CASSPTSGGVGKTGELFF. The CDR3 nucleotides are TGTGCCAGCAGCCCTACTAGCGGGGGGGTAGGAAAAACCGGGGAGCTGTTTTTT.

Ten or more counts support this clonotype. The chain links TRBV15 to TRBJ2-7; 9 bases align to TRBD2. The V and J ends lost 0 bases and 2 bases, in that order; junction bases with no gene match: 5. This CDR3 has 16 amino acids. Germline CDR1 LNHNV, CDR2 YYDKDF (reference sequence). CDR3 DNA: TGTGCCACCAGCAGAGATCTAGCGGGACGAACCTACGAGCAGTACTTC. Translating it yields CATSRDLAGRTYEQYF. The complete variable domain, with remaining parts taken from reference TRBV15 and TRBJ2-7, reads DAMVIQNPRYQVTQFGKPVTLSCSQTLNHNVMYWYQQKSSQAPKLLFHYYDKDFNNEADTPDNFQSRRPNTSFCFLDIRSPGLGDTAMYLCATSRDLAGRTYEQYFGPGTRLTVT.

This clonotype was observed a handful of times. The chain carries TRBV4-2 and TRBJ2-1; 7 positions match TRBD1. The CDR3 has 17 residues. CDR1 and CDR2 (germline): LGHNA, YNFKEQ. The ends lost 3 bases at V and 3 bases at J; junction bases unmatched: 11. CDR3 sequence reads: CASSHPWDSPNYNEQFF. DNA of the CDR3: TGTGCCAGCAGCCATCCCTGGGACAGTCCAAACTACAATGAGCAGTTCTTC.

The chain uses TRBV20-1 and TRBJ2-7, with TRBD1 identical over 7 bases. V dropped 0 bases and J dropped 3; count of bases not matched to a gene: 11. Germline loops: CDR1 DFQATT, CDR2 SNEGSKA (reference sequence). The CDR3 contains 16 residues. CDR3 residues: CSARDGVSGQLYEQYF. CDR3 nucleotide sequence: TGCAGTGCTAGAGATGGGGTGTCGGGACAGCTCTACGAGCAGTACTTC.

This clonotype was picked up many times. For the CDR3, the DNA is TGCGCCAGCAGCTTGGGGACAAGGGAGACCGGGGAGCTGTTTTTT. Its protein product is CASSLGTRETGELFF. The chain is built from TRBV5-1 and TRBJ2-2; D is perhaps TRBD1 or TRBD2 (5 bases each). The length of the CDR3 is 15 residues. The germline V gene encodes CDR1 SGHRS and CDR2 YFSETQ. The germline V and J ends were trimmed by 0 bases and 5 bases, with 11 bases remaining between them. Complete variable domain (other parts from reference TRBV5-1 and TRBJ2-2): KAGVTQTPRYLIKTRGQQVTLSCSPISGHRSVSWYQQTPGQGLQFLFEYFSETQRNKGNFPGRFSGRQFSNSRSEMNVSTLELGDSALYLCASSLGTRETGELFFGEGSRLTVL.

The chain carries TRBV28 and TRBJ2-7, with 7 bases matching TRBD2. The CDR3 loop spans 20 amino acids. Trimming cost V 3 bases and J 2 bases; bases outside gene matches: 22. The V gene's germline CDR1 is MDHEN and CDR2 SYDVKM. The CDR3, as DNA: TGTGCCAGCAGTTTGTCGTCCGTCGGCCCCACGCGGGAGTATCCCTACGAGCAGTACGTC. This sequence encodes CASSLSSVGPTREYPYEQYV.

This clonotype came up many times. The chain uses TRBV4-2 and TRBJ2-1, with 9 bases lining up with TRBD2. V trimming: 0 bases; J trimming: 6 bases; junction bases outside the gene matches: 6. Germline lookup yields CDR1 LGHNA and CDR2 YNFKEQ. This CDR3 is 16 amino acids long. The CDR3 nucleotides read TGTGCCAGCAGCCAAGAAGGGCGGGGGGGCGTCAATGAGCAGTTCTTC. Protein sequence: CASSQEGRGGVNEQFF.

This chain joins TRBV27 and TRBJ1-1, with 7 bases that match TRBD1. The CDR3 runs to 13 residues. Germline CDR1 reads MNHEY; CDR2 reads SMNVEV (reference sequence). V trimming: 7 bases; J trimming: 3 bases; junction bases outside the gene matches: 5. The CDR3, as DNA: TGTGCCAGCATTACTAGGGGGCACACTGAAGCTTTCTTT. It specifies CASITRGHTEAFF.

This clonotype was recorded a few times. One end of the junction fails to match germline, which may point to a read error. V usage is TRBV12-3 or TRBV12-4 and J usage is TRBJ2-1, with 7 bases matching TRBD2. The CDR3 length is 11 residues. The CDR3 protein is CTSGESGEQFF. CDR3 coding DNA: TGTACCAGCGGGGAGAGCGGGGAGCAGTTCTTC.

The chain uses TRBV19 and TRBJ2-1; tentatively, D is TRBD2 (5 bases). The ends were cut back, 5 bases at V and 5 bases at J, with 22 bases in the middle. This CDR3 has 17 residues. CDR1 and CDR2 (germline): LNHDA, SQIVND (reference sequence). The CDR3 DNA reads as TGTGCCAGTAGTGCAAAAACGCTAGCCGTCGGTAACAATGAGCAGTTCTTC. Translating gives CASSAKTLAVGNNEQFF.

This clonotype was recorded many times. The chain employs TRBV5-5 and TRBJ2-2, with D perhaps matching TRBD1 (6 bases). Trimming left V 3 bases short and J 1 base short, with 13 bases between. Germline CDR1 reads SGHKS; CDR2 reads YYEKEE (reference sequence). CDR3 length equals 16 residues. CDR3 sequence: CASSSGHQRNTGELFF. DNA for the CDR3: TGTGCCAGCAGCTCGGGACACCAAAGGAACACCGGGGAGCTGTTTTTT.

This clonotype was detected only a few times. This chain joins TRBV12-3 or TRBV12-4 and TRBJ2-5; tentative D call: TRBD2 (7 bases). The V gene lost 3 bases and the J gene lost 5 bases, with 13 bases spanning the gap. The CDR3 consists of 14 residues. The CDR3 is CASSLGGPEETQYF. CDR3 sequence (DNA): TGTGCCAGCAGTTTGGGGGGGCCCGAGGAGACCCAGTACTTC.

A few counts support this clonotype. The V call is TRBV10-3, the J call TRBJ2-7; D may be TRBD1 (6 bases). Germline lookup yields CDR1 ENHRY and CDR2 SYGVKD. This CDR3 has 18 amino acids. V lost 3 bases to trimming and J lost 2 bases, with 23 bases between them. CDR3 nucleotides: TGTGCCATCAGTGACCCGGAACAGACAGGAACTATAGCCTACGAGCAGTACTTC. This translates into CAISDPEQTGTIAYEQYF.

This clonotype was counted many times. V usage is TRBV29-1 and J usage is TRBJ1-2, with a possible D match to TRBD1 (5 bases). This CDR3 region has 13 residues. Germline V gene lookup returns CDR1 SQVTM and CDR2 ANQGSEA. The V and J ends lost 1 base and 4 bases respectively, with 10 bases between them. The CDR3 protein is CSVEVGQIYGYTF. The CDR3 DNA follows: TGCAGCGTTGAAGTCGGACAAATCTATGGCTACACCTTC.

The CDR3 protein is CASNSGLAGDNEQFF. The CDR3 DNA follows: TGTGCCAGCAACTCGGGACTAGCGGGGGACAATGAGCAGTTCTTC. J is TRBJ2-1 and V is TRBV6-1; 14 bases agree with TRBD2. The CDR3 has 15 amino acids. The germline CDR1 and CDR2 sequences are MNHNS and SASEGT. Trimming took 7 bases from V and 5 from J; bases not matched to a gene: 4.

This clonotype was detected many times. V gene TRBV15 combines with J gene TRBJ1-3; D remains unclear. The CDR3 length is 15 residues. Trimming cost V 0 bases and J 0 bases, with 6 bases left between them. CDR1 and CDR2 (germline): LNHNV, YYDKDF (reference sequence). CDR3 protein: CATSRDRGSGNTIYF. As DNA, the CDR3 is TGTGCCACCAGCAGAGATCGGGGCTCTGGAAACACCATATATTTT. Drawing the rest from reference TRBV15 and TRBJ1-3, the complete variable domain is DAMVIQNPRYQVTQFGKPVTLSCSQTLNHNVMYWYQQKSSQAPKLLFHYYDKDFNNEADTPDNFQSRRPNTSFCFLDIRSPGLGDTAMYLCATSRDRGSGNTIYFGEGSWLTVV.